This T cell receptor beta chain comes out of a study of identical twins. J was trimmed by 11 bases and V by 5 bases; bases with no gene match: 20. The CDR3 loop spans 16 amino acids. Germline values: CDR1 DFQATT, CDR2 SNEGSKA (reference sequence). In regard to this clonotype: Its antigen is undetermined.

Template switching created a universal primer site, and the cDNA included unique molecular identifiers. MiXCR, applied by TCRdb to the 5' RACE reads, yields one record per CDR3 protein. The sample holds 1.5 million to 2 million distinct CDR3 sequences, less than 40% seen once. Whole-study results and caveats: While abundant cord blood beta clonotypes carried fewer insertions, memory repertoires showed no such pattern. Among monozygotic twins, out-of-frame TCR alpha sharing exceeded what models predicted. Possibly, invariant MAIT and iNKT cells partly confounded zero-insertion analyses.

Sequencing was performed on cord blood. This chain connects TRBV20-1 to TRBJ2-5, with 10 bases that match TRBD2. This TCR was recovered from a newborn girl in good health. The CDR3 DNA reads as TGCAGTGCTGGCTACGGGACTAGCGTGTTCTACGACGGGCAGTACTTC. Translated: CSAGYGTSVFYDGQYF.